This record looks at one TCR beta chain sequence and its context. There is no known antigen for this receptor. Per-base qualities were not stored, and no clone one base away is much larger. Set within a cohort of healthcare workers in London, UK, this nested case-control study involved weekly PCR testing of nasopharyngeal swabs along with blood sampling. Healthcare workers were enrolled in the week of the UK lockdown, from 23 to 31 March 2020, and were followed every week for up to roughly 15 weeks. Library preparation used 5' RACE. TCRdb shows the sequencer as NextSeq 500. To correct for sequencing error and PCR bias, the TCR library protocol tagged individual cDNA molecules with unique molecular identifiers. Sequencing covered both TCR alpha and beta chains, and within each sample the abundances of alpha and beta sequences were tightly co-correlated. Turning to the authors' computational methods: Decombinator V4 was used to perform V gene, J gene and CDR3 annotation of TCR sequences. Expanded TCRs were defined as changing significantly between any two time points under a Poisson model with p below 0.0001. TCR abundances were normalised to the total number of TCRs sequenced in each sample and reported as counts per million. TRAV1-2 paired with TRAJ12, TRAJ20 or TRAJ33 defined MAIT TCRs, while TRAV10 paired with TRAJ18 defined iNKT TCRs. VDJdb, accessed 1 November 2021, was searched for CMV, EBV and SARS-CoV-2 annotated TCRs, with TCRs annotated for multiple antigens excluded. TCRdb applied fastp at Q25 and MiXCR to the public reads, then kept only in-frame beta chains. Every distinct CDR3 protein forms one entry, paired with its most common genes and DNA. TCRdb, not the original authors, processed these V and J calls. Across this sample there are about 36,000 distinct CDR3 sequences, with roughly 6.8% seen only once. The ten largest make up under 25% of the sample.

This entry comes from a study of early T cells in non-severe SARS-CoV-2 infection (dated by TCRdb to the early 2020s). General notes on the study: Because TCR sequencing was done on bulk RNA from unsorted whole blood, the alpha and beta chains could not be paired. General findings and caveats noted by the study authors: Matching against VDJdb was skewed toward anti-spike CD8 responses, likely underestimated virus-specific expansions, and missed private and CD4 specificities.

Trimming takes 2 bases from V and 0 bases from J, and the germline ends sit 18 bases apart. The germline V gene specifies MNHNS as CDR1 and SASEGT as CDR2. Inclusive of the bounding cysteine and phenylalanine, the CDR3 is 18 residues long. Solely the CDR3 DNA is kept, with 54 bases framed from the first base. The chain is made from TRBV6-1 and TRBJ2-3, with a tentative D gene TRBD2 over 5 matching bases. This TCR derives from an adult who was a healthcare worker with PCR-confirmed SARS-CoV-2 infection or an uninfected control (not recorded which). The starting material was whole blood, obtained at baseline. In nucleotide form, the sequence is TGTGCCAGCAGTGAATGGGCTAGCTCCCTGTCTAGCACAGATACGCAGTATTTT. Translated, this gives CASSEWASSLSSTDTQYF.